This T cell receptor (beta chain) was identified during a study of a mutant IDH1 vaccine in newly diagnosed glioma. Study-wide background: Treated patients showed a male proportion of roughly 60%, a female proportion of 37.5%, and a mean age of approximately 40 years.

The V end was cut by 3 bases, the J end by 1 base, with 7 bases between. CDR1 is SGHVS, CDR2 FNYEAQ, per germline. The CDR3 spans 15 residues. Libraries were prepared by immunoSEQ multiplex PCR; TCRdb keeps only in-frame clonotypes and omits some of them. The sample consists of about 66,000 clones, approximately 86% of them appearing once. Indicated time point: baseline, week 1 (first vaccination visit). Noted treatment: pre-vaccination baseline after standard-of-care therapy. New astrocytomas of WHO grade 3 or 4 that were IDH1-mutant and ATRX-lost were found in the donors. This chain joins TRBV7-6 and TRBJ2-6; D is undetermined. The material sequenced was PBMCs, taken from a glioma patient treated with radiotherapy, temozolomide or both. This receptor was identified in a man younger than 40 with glioma. The chain's CDR3 is CASSFLGSGANVLTF. The CDR3 DNA follows: TGTGCCAGCAGCTTTTTGGGATCTGGGGCCAACGTCCTGACTTTC.